Listed here is a single T cell receptor beta chain. What it binds is unknown. The sample is drawn from a study of T cells in localized non-small cell lung cancer. Whole-study results and caveats: Appearance in adjacent lung was seen for a median approximately 60 of the top 100 tumor clones. Longer overall survival was linked to higher blood T cell density. Sequence data derive from only one tumor region, so heterogeneity remains possible.

Only in-frame clones appear in the TCRdb table, and some are missing; sequencing was by immunoSEQ multiplex PCR. In the table there are 30,000 to 35,000 clones, around nine tenths of which are singletons. This CDR3 has 13 residues. Trimming left V 1 base short and J 9 bases short, with 10 bases between. The germline CDR1 and CDR2 sequences are SGHNT and YENEEA. This TCR was sampled from a female donor at least 60 years old with stage I lung adenocarcinoma. The chain is built from TRBV11-3 and TRBJ2-1; D gene ambiguous. The sample was peripheral blood, taken before any cancer treatment. DNA of the CDR3: TGTGCCAGCAGCTTAGTTTCCAGCTCTGAGCAGTTCTTC. Protein sequence: CASSLVSSSEQFF.